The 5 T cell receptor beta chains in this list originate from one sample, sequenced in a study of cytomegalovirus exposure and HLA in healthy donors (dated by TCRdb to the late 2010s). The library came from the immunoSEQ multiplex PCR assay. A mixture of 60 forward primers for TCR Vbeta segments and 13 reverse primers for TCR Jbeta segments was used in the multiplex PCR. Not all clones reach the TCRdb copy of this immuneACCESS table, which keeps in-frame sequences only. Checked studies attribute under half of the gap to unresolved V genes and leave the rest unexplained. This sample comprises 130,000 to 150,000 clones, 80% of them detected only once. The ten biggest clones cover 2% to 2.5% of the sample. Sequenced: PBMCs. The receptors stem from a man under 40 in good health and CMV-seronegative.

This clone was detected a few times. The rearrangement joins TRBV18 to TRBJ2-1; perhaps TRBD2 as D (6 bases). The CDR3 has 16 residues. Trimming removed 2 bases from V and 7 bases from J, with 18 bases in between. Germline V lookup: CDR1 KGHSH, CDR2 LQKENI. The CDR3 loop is CASSPEDGGVGNEQFF. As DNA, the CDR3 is TGTGCCAGCTCACCAGAAGACGGGGGAGTGGGGAATGAGCAGTTCTTC.

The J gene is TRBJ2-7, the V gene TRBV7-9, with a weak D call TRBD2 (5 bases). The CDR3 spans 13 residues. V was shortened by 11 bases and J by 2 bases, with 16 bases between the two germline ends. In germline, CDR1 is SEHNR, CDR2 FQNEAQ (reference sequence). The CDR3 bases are TGTGCCGGAGGAAACAGAGACACCTACGAGCAGTACTTC. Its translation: CAGGNRDTYEQYF.

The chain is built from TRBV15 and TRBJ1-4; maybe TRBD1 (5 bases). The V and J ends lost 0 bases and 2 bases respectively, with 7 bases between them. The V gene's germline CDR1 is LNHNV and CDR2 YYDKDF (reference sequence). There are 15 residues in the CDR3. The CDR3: CATSRDRGTNEKLFF. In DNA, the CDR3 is TGTGCCACCAGCAGAGATCGGGGGACTAATGAAAAACTGTTTTTT.

CDR3 DNA: TGTGCCAGCAGCTTCGACAGGGTGGTCGAGACCCAGTACTTC. Encoded protein: CASSFDRVVETQYF. The genes are TRBV7-2 and TRBJ2-5, with 7 bases aligning to TRBD1. V lost 3 bases and J lost 5; bases outside the gene matches: 6. The germline gives CDR1 SGHTA, CDR2 FQGNSA. The CDR3 is 14 residues long.

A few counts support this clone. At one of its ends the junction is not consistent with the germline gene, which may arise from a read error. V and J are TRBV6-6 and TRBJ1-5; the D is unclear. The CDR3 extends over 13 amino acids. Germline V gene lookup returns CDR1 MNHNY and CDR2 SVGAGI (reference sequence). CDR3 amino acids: CASREYSNQPQNF. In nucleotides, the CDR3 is TGTGCCAGCAGGGAGTATAGCAATCAGCCCCAGAATTTT.